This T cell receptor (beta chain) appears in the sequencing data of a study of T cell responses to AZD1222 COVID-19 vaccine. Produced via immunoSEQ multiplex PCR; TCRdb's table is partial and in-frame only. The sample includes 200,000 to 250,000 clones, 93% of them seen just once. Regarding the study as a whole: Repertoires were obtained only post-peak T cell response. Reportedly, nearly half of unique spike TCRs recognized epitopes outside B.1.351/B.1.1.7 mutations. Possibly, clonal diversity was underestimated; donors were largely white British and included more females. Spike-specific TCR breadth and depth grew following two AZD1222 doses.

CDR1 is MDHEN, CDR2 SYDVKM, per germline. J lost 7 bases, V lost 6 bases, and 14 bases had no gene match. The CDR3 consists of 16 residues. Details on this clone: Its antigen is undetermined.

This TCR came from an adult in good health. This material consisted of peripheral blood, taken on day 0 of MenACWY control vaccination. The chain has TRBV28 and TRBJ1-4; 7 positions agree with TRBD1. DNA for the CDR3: TGTGCCAGCAGCCCCCTCGGGGGCAGGGGGAGTGAAAAACTGTTTTTT. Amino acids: CASSPLGGRGSEKLFF. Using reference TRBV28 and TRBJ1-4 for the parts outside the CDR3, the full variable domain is DVKVTQSSRYLVKRTGEKVFLECVQDMDHENMFWYRQDPGLGLRLIYFSYDVKMKEKGDIPEGYSVSREKKERFSLILESASTNQTSMYLCASSPLGGRGSEKLFFGSGTQLSVL.